The rows below give T cell receptor beta chains drawn from one sample of a study of identical twins. One entry per CDR3 protein results from TCRdb running MiXCR on the 5' RACE reads. The table lists 200,000 to 250,000 distinct CDR3 sequences, about 7.5% of them singletons. These data were also filed under a second study, of yellow fever vaccine responses in identical twins.

The sequenced material came from memory (CD45RO+) T cells sorted from blood. Receptors originate from a woman aged 18-30 years in good health. CDR3s include the opening cysteine and the closing phenylalanine or tryptophan. D genes are given only for firm matches.

V gene | D gene | CDR3 protein
TRBV20-1 | . | CSASQSQGSPLHF
TRBV20-1 | TRBD2 | CSARAVLAASTDTQYF
TRBV12-5 | . | CASGFGETQYF
TRBV2 | . | CASSDISRTLAKNIQYF
TRBV28 | . | CASRGSLHNEQFF
TRBV6-4 | . | CASSEAGARDEQFF
TRBV7-2 | . | CASSAGVGGEQFF
TRBV2 | TRBD1 | CASSEMTGYYTEAFF
TRBV5-1 | TRBD1 | CASSLPRQGLCSNQPQHF
TRBV20-1 | . | CSARDRGTDYNEQFF
TRBV7-9 | . | CASSLGYQEGYTF
TRBV4-1 | . | CASSPSGLYEQYF
TRBV15 | TRBD2 | CATSRPLAGVWDTQYF
TRBV28 | . | CASSLGATRNTIYF
TRBV6-1 | . | CASMEGNIAQQFF
TRBV28 | TRBD2 | CASSLGPGLAEYEQYF
TRBV2 | TRBD1 | CASRETGAPANEQYF
TRBV7-2 | . | CASSLTRGGGTDTQYF
TRBV9 | TRBD2 | CASSVAGTSYEQYF
TRBV28 | . | CASSTPPEWAEAFF
TRBV11-2 | . | CASSLNRISYEQYF
TRBV29-1 | TRBD1 | CSAWDRRAISTDTQYF
TRBV15 | . | CATSRDGKNQPQHF
TRBV2 | . | CASSEEGGTEAFF
TRBV5-1 | . | CASSFQGLGPGELFF
TRBV6-2/TRBV6-3 | TRBD1 | CATLDRVESGEQFF
TRBV5-8 | . | CASSPTISPSQTQYF
TRBV5-1 | . | CASSSGPSGRNEQFF
TRBV15 | . | CATSRIRGNSYEQYF
TRBV5-1 | TRBD1 | CASALDRAHSPLHF
TRBV20-1 | . | CSARENTYNEQFF
TRBV5-5 | . | CASSLSTVSNQPQHF
TRBV5-5 | TRBD1 | CASSNGDSQETQYF
TRBV6-2/TRBV6-3 | . | CASSPDHFLRVQYF
TRBV27 | . | CASRDAGGHQPQHF
TRBV6-5 | . | CASSYSTRAYGYTF
TRBV12-3/TRBV12-4 | TRBD2 | CAFSPGGSGSVPTGELFF
TRBV28 | . | CARGLGANEAFF
TRBV7-2 | TRBD1 | CASSLIPGQGGYEQYF
TRBV14 | . | CASSQGHGVLIYEQYF
TRBV7-2 | . | CASSLFRTAAEGQYF
TRBV6-1 | . | CASRPRQDSTDTQYF
TRBV27 | . | CASSLSTGIGYEQYF
TRBV5-1 | . | CASSEDPRNTEAFF
TRBV20-1 | . | CSAQGGVERGPQGETQYF
TRBV4-3 | . | CASSQDMGFNSPLHF
TRBV2 | . | CASSDPWTVEGSPLHF
TRBV7-6 | . | CASSLDGRTETQYF
TRBV28 | . | CASSNVGGAEGNQPQHF